This entry lists 11 T cell receptor beta chains sequenced from one sample in a study of response to subunit inactivated influenza vaccine. TCRdb re-analysed the RT-PCR reads in MiXCR, keeping a single row per CDR3 protein. The sample has under 500,000 distinct CDR3 sequences, approximately 11% seen once. The sequences come from PBMCs from blood, collected 40 to 50 days after vaccination. The receptor set was obtained from a man aged 50-59 years who received an inactivated influenza vaccine.

The chain combines TRBV6-5 with TRBJ1-5; D is unresolved. CDR3 size: 15 residues. Trimming stripped 0 bases from V and 2 bases from J, with 8 bases between. Per germline, CDR1 MNHEY and CDR2 SVGAGI. CDR3 in DNA: TGTGCCAGCAGTTACTCTCCTACAGGCAATCAGCCCCAGCATTTT. Protein product: CASSYSPTGNQPQHF.

This clonotype has a handful of counts. This chain links TRBV7-3 with TRBJ2-3; D gene ambiguous. The V end lost 5 bases, the J end lost 4 bases, and 13 bases lay between the germline ends. This CDR3 has 14 amino acids. The germline V gene has CDR1 SGHTA and CDR2 FQGTGA. CDR3 bases: TGTGCCAGCAGCCCGTCCTCTGGGGCAGATACGCAGTATTTT. Its translation is CASSPSSGADTQYF. The full variable domain, with the rest looked up from reference TRBV7-3 and TRBJ2-3, is GAGVSQTPSNKVTEKGKYVELRCDPISGHTALYWYRQSLGQGPEFLIYFQGTGAADDSGLPNDRFFAVRPEGSVSTLKIQRTERGDSAVYLCASSPSSGADTQYFGPGTRLTVL.

The V gene is TRBV9, the J gene TRBJ2-6; D call uncertain. The CDR3 has 16 amino acids. Germline V gene lookup returns CDR1 SGDLS and CDR2 YYNGEE. V lost 2 bases and J lost 0, with 9 bases in between. The DNA of the CDR3 is TGTGCCAGCAGCGTTAGACCTCTCTCTGGGGCCAACGTCCTGACTTTC. Translated, it gives CASSVRPLSGANVLTF.

This clonotype occurred a few times. This chain connects TRBV5-5 to TRBJ2-5; possible D gene TRBD1, 7 bases. The CDR3 runs to 14 residues. CDR1 is SGHKS, CDR2 YYEKEE, per germline (reference sequence). Trimming left V 5 bases short and J 1 base short, with 12 bases between. CDR3 nucleotides: TGTGCCAGCAGACACCAGGGGGGCCAAGAGACCCAGTACTTC. It is translated as CASRHQGGQETQYF.

This clonotype was observed a handful of times. This chain uses TRBV29-1 with TRBJ2-1; 9 bases are a match to TRBD1. Per the germline V gene, CDR1 is SQVTM and CDR2 is ANQGSEA. This CDR3 has 16 amino acids. Unmatched junction bases numbered 11, after V lost 0 bases and J lost 8 bases. CDR3 nucleotide sequence: TGCAGCGTTGAAGATTATTCGAGACAGGGGGTGGATGAGCAGTTCTTC. It specifies CSVEDYSRQGVDEQFF.

This clonotype was seen a handful of times. The V and J genes are TRBV4-3 and TRBJ2-1, with 14 nucleotides matching TRBD2. This CDR3 comprises 16 residues. The germline CDR1 and CDR2 sequences are LGHNA and YSLEER. With 3 bases clipped from V and 3 bases from J, the junction kept 1 base outside the gene matches. CDR3 in amino acids: CASSQGLAGVYNEQFF. DNA for the CDR3: TGCGCCAGCAGCCAGGGACTAGCGGGGGTCTACAATGAGCAGTTCTTC.

This clonotype was counted between two and nine times. V is TRBV6-1 and J is TRBJ2-3, with TRBD1 matching 11 bases. The CDR3 totals 15 residues. Per the germline V gene, CDR1 is MNHNS and CDR2 is SASEGT. Trimming cost V 8 bases and J 1 base; bases outside gene matches: 5. CDR3 nucleotide sequence: TGTGCCAGCCGGAGGACAGGGGGCGGCACAGATACGCAGTATTTT. It yields the protein CASRRTGGGTDTQYF.

This chain uses TRBV12-3 or TRBV12-4 with TRBJ1-1; TRBD1 is a possible D gene (5 bases). The CDR3 extends over 14 amino acids. V lost 7 bases and J 0 bases, leaving 12 bases between the germline ends. CDR3 bases: TGTGCCAGCACCCAGGGAGGTCTGAACACTGAAGCTTTCTTT. Translating gives CASTQGGLNTEAFF.

In this sample, this clonotype turned up many times. V usage is TRBV9 and J usage is TRBJ2-2; a weak D match, TRBD2 (6 bases). The CDR3 loop spans 15 amino acids. V shed 4 bases and J shed 6 bases, with 16 bases lying between them. CDR1 and CDR2 (germline): SGDLS, YYNGEE. The CDR3 nucleotides read TGTGCCAGCAGCCCCCGAGGAGGGAAAGCCGGGGAGCTGTTTTTT. It translates to CASSPRGGKAGELFF. The full variable domain, completed using reference TRBV9 and TRBJ2-2, is DSGVTQTPKHLITATGQRVTLRCSPRSGDLSVYWYQQSLDQGLQFLIQYYNGEERAKGNILERFSAQQFPDLHSELNLSSLELGDSALYFCASSPRGGKAGELFFGEGSRLTVL.

This sequence joins TRBV6-2 or TRBV6-3 and TRBJ2-7; D is perhaps TRBD2 (5 bases). The CDR3 loop spans 12 amino acids. Trimming pared 1 base from V and 7 bases from J, leaving 8 bases between. The germline CDR1 and CDR2 sequences are MNHEY and SVGEGT. CDR3 DNA: TGTGCCAGCAGTTACTATGAGCGGGAGCAGTACTTC. Its translation: CASSYYEREQYF.

This clonotype was observed at least ten times. The rearrangement joins TRBV11-2 to TRBJ1-1; D gene uncertain. Germline CDR1 and CDR2: SGHAT and FQNNGV. The CDR3 is made up of 16 amino acids. Trimming stripped 0 bases from V and 3 bases from J, with 14 bases between. The CDR3 coding sequence is TGTGCCAGCAGCTTAGAAGGGTGGTCGTACTACACTGAAGCTTTCTTT. This sequence encodes CASSLEGWSYYTEAFF.